The 13 T cell receptor beta chains below come from one sample, sequenced in a study of T-cell reconstitution after alpha-beta-depleted transplantation in children. The library targeted TCRbeta and was prepared with unique molecular identifiers. TCRdb ran MiXCR on the PCR reads and lists one entry per CDR3 protein. The table records some 310,000 distinct CDR3 sequences, approximately 23% of them present only once. Sequencing used PBMCs, mostly from graft donor cells, obtained 180 days after TCRalphabeta/CD19-depleted stem cell transplant. Receptors originate from a male patient younger than 18 who had a stem cell transplant for acute lymphoblastic leukemia, so the T cells may come from the graft donor.

The rearrangement links TRBV3-1 to TRBJ1-3; perhaps TRBD1 as D (6 bases). This CDR3 contains 14 residues. Germline values: CDR1 LGHDT, CDR2 YNNKEL (reference sequence). V was shortened by 4 bases and J by 4 bases, with 11 bases between the two germline ends. The CDR3 reads CASSPRGAGNTIYF. The CDR3, as DNA: TGTGCCAGCAGCCCGAGGGGGGCAGGAAACACCATATATTTT.

This clonotype was seen more than once but under ten times. V usage is TRBV12-3 or TRBV12-4 and J usage is TRBJ2-3; the D is unclear. This CDR3 is built from 15 residues. The ends were cut back, 6 bases at V and 3 bases at J, with 16 bases in the middle. The CDR3 is CASSPRDLGTDTQYF. The CDR3 DNA follows: TGTGCCAGCAGCCCCAGAGACTTAGGAACAGATACGCAGTATTTT.

The chain employs TRBV7-8 and TRBJ2-7; TRBD2 might be the D (5 bases). Germline V gene lookup returns CDR1 SGHVS and CDR2 FQNEAQ. V was shortened by 2 bases and J by 2 bases, with 10 bases between the two germline ends. This CDR3 is 14 amino acids long. The CDR3 spells CASSLRGAAYEQYF. CDR3 in DNA: TGTGCCAGCAGCTTAAGAGGAGCGGCCTACGAGCAGTACTTC. The entire variable domain, with the rest obtained from reference TRBV7-8 and TRBJ2-7, is as follows: GAGVSQSPRYKVAKRGQDVALRCDPISGHVSLFWYQQALGQGPEFLTYFQNEAQLDKSGLPSDRFFAERPEGSVSTLKIQRTQQEDSAVYLCASSLRGAAYEQYFGPGTRLTVT.

The chain is built from TRBV20-1 and TRBJ1-1, with unresolved D. Germline V gives CDR1 DFQATT, CDR2 SNEGSKA (reference sequence). The CDR3 runs to 11 residues. The V end was cut by 4 bases, the J end by 6 bases, with 9 bases between. The CDR3 region is CSANGLAEAFF. The CDR3 nucleotides are TGCAGTGCTAATGGATTAGCTGAAGCTTTCTTT.

This clonotype was seen only a few times. This sequence joins TRBV15 and TRBJ1-2; TRBD1 aligns across 9 bases. V gave up 1 base and J gave up 0 bases; unmatched junction bases: 15. Germline CDR1 reads LNHNV; CDR2 reads YYDKDF (reference sequence). The CDR3 has 20 residues. CDR3 in amino acids: CATSRAGLNPNRGPNYGYTF. Here the CDR3 DNA reads TGTGCCACCAGCAGAGCGGGACTAAACCCTAACAGGGGGCCTAACTATGGCTACACCTTC.

This clonotype was picked up a small number of times. CDR3 residues: CASTPSDRVNTEAFF. DNA of the CDR3: TGTGCCAGCACCCCATCGGACAGGGTGAACACTGAAGCTTTCTTT. V and J are TRBV12-3 or TRBV12-4 and TRBJ1-1; 8 bases match TRBD1. The CDR3 contains 15 residues. The ends lost 7 bases at V and 0 bases at J; junction bases unmatched: 7.

The chain couples TRBV13 to TRBJ2-7, with 7 bases that match TRBD2. The CDR3 covers 14 residues. Looked up from germline, CDR1 is PRHDT and CDR2 is FYEKMQ (reference sequence). The ends lost 5 bases at V and 3 bases at J; junction bases unmatched: 7. CDR3 amino acids: CASSPGLEIYEQYF. The CDR3 region has the DNA TGTGCCAGCAGCCCTGGACTAGAAATCTACGAGCAGTACTTC. Full variable domain (remainder filled in from reference TRBV13 and TRBJ2-7): AAGVIQSPRHLIKEKRETATLKCYPIPRHDTVYWYQQGPGQDPQFLISFYEKMQSDKGSIPDRFSAQQFSDYHSELNMSSLELGDSALYFCASSPGLEIYEQYFGPGTRLTVT.

CDR3 residues: CASRPPGEGEQYF. CDR3 coding DNA: TGTGCCAGCCGGCCTCCAGGGGAAGGCGAGCAGTACTTC. The chain has TRBV5-4 and TRBJ2-7, with a possible D match to TRBD1 (6 bases). Germline V gene lookup returns CDR1 SGHNT and CDR2 YYREEE (reference sequence). The CDR3 has 13 amino acids. The V and J ends lost 7 bases and 6 bases respectively, with 17 bases between them.

This chain connects TRBV3-1 to TRBJ1-4; a possible D gene is TRBD1 (6 bases). The V end was cut by 3 bases, the J end by 10 bases, with 12 bases between. CDR3 length: 13 amino acids. CDR1 is LGHDT, CDR2 YNNKEL, per germline (reference sequence). The CDR3 loop is CASSHVTGRKLFF. Here the CDR3 DNA reads TGTGCCAGCAGCCACGTAACAGGGAGAAAACTGTTTTTT.

This clonotype was seen ten or more times. The chain carries TRBV12-3 or TRBV12-4 and TRBJ1-1, with D unclear. The CDR3 is made up of 14 amino acids. V was clipped by 2 bases and J by 2 bases, with 9 bases between them. The CDR3 bases are TGTGCCAGCAGTTTACTGGTCGGTAACACTGAAGCTTTCTTT. Translating gives CASSLLVGNTEAFF.

J is TRBJ2-7 and V is TRBV5-4; 8 nucleotides line up with TRBD2. Germline V gives CDR1 SGHNT, CDR2 YYREEE (reference sequence). CDR3 length equals 15 residues. Losses at the gene ends were 4 bases for V and 2 bases for J; bases not matched to a gene: 8. CDR3 amino acids: CASSHPGLGTYEQYF. For the CDR3, the DNA is TGTGCCAGCAGCCACCCGGGACTAGGGACCTACGAGCAGTACTTC. Looking up the rest from reference TRBV5-4 and TRBJ2-7 gives the full variable domain: ETGVTQSPTHLIKTRGQQVTLRCSSQSGHNTVSWYQQALGQGPQFIFQYYREEENGRGNFPPRFSGLQFPNYSSELNVNALELDDSALYLCASSHPGLGTYEQYFGPGTRLTVT.

This clonotype was detected a few times. This chain joins TRBV7-9 and TRBJ2-7; TRBD2 agrees at 8 bases. The V and J ends lost 5 bases and 3 bases, in that order; junction bases with no gene match: 6. In germline, CDR1 is SEHNR, CDR2 FQNEAQ (reference sequence). CDR3 length equals 14 residues. CDR3 loop: CASSPGLANYEQYF. In DNA form, the CDR3 reads TGTGCCAGCAGCCCAGGACTAGCCAACTACGAGCAGTACTTC.

The rearrangement joins TRBV7-3 to TRBJ2-7; 7 nucleotides align to TRBD2. Germline-derived CDR1 and CDR2 are SGHTA and FQGTGA. The CDR3 loop spans 14 amino acids. V lost 5 bases and J lost 3; bases outside the gene matches: 7. This chain's CDR3 is CASSTMGGSYEQYF. DNA of the CDR3: TGTGCCAGCAGCACAATGGGCGGGAGCTACGAGCAGTACTTC. Full variable domain (rest looked up from reference TRBV7-3 and TRBJ2-7): GAGVSQTPSNKVTEKGKYVELRCDPISGHTALYWYRQSLGQGPEFLIYFQGTGAADDSGLPNDRFFAVRPEGSVSTLKIQRTERGDSAVYLCASSTMGGSYEQYFGPGTRLTVT.